This T cell receptor (beta chain) stems from a study of blood T cell repertoires in COVID-19 (dated by TCRdb to the early 2020s). Looking at the study overall: The collaborator samples originated in the United States, Italy and Spain and spanned the acute and convalescent phases of COVID-19. The dataset comprised deeply sampled blood TCRbeta repertoires from subjects exposed to, actively infected with, or recovered from COVID-19. The repertoires were released in a freely available public database intended as a resource for research on the immune response to SARS-CoV-2. Where HLA class I and class II types were available, the types were taken from metadata supplied by the sample provider, not from assay-based typing. Samples came from the ongoing ImmuneRACE study (first 160 participants) plus 1,254 subjects from 6 global collaborators. The material from the prospective study consisted of cDNA or gDNA derived from T cells, B-cell-depleted T cells, or PBMCs. Nearly every sample came with metadata listing a de-identified subject ID, COVID-19 status, age in years and sex. The study at large found these results: The amount of clinical and demographic metadata varied by source and participant and was provided uncurated.

Concerning this clone itself: No cognate antigen has been identified for it. The record has no base qualities; no much larger clone is one base away.

The germline V gene sets CDR1 to MNHEY and CDR2 to SVGAGI. Reading from cysteine to phenylalanine, the CDR3 counts 16 amino acids. CDR3 DNA only is kept here, 48 bases in frame from base 1. V is cut by 2 bases and J by 5 bases, and the space between the germline ends is 15 bases. In the prospective study, participants were roughly 18 to 100 years old, resided in about two dozen geographic areas of the United States, and were enrolled through a virtual design. Cohort assignment in the prospective study relied on participant-reported clinical history from a screening survey and a study questionnaire. Exposed participants had been in contact, within 2 weeks of entering the study, with a person who had a PCR-confirmed or clinician-diagnosed case of COVID-19. Mobile phlebotomists in the prospective study collected whole blood, serum and a nasopharyngeal or oropharyngeal swab from every participant. Prospective study participants could optionally give additional blood draws and questionnaires over a roughly 2-month period. Before DNA extraction, prospective study blood samples were shipped either frozen or at room temperature.

The immunoSEQ Assay, a bias-controlled multiplex PCR, was used to amplify TCRbeta CDR3 regions from genomic DNA. Turning to the authors' computational methods: The number of nucleated cells in each sample was estimated from the amplification of reference gene primers within the assay. To quantify the absolute abundance of each unique TCRbeta CDR3 rearrangement, sequence reads were collapsed and filtered. For each sample, productive Simpson clonality was calculated by taking the square root of Simpson's diversity index across productive rearrangements. Imported from immuneACCESS, the table was reduced by TCRdb to in-frame sequences with V and J called. These copies leave out some clones; in studies compared against another copy, an unresolved V gene accounts for under half, and the cause of the remainder is not known. V and J calls and clone size are those listed in that table; D and trimming were worked out from the DNA. Across this sample there are 400,000 to 500,000 clones, with roughly 90% seen only once. 1.4% to 1.5% of the sample rests with the top ten.

The clonotype comes from a woman under 30 who had been exposed to COVID-19. Recombination connected TRBV6-5 to TRBJ2-2; a tentative D match to TRBD2 spans 6 bases. Sequenced: PBMCs or T cells enriched from blood (not recorded which). This receptor carries the CDR3 CASSYGRRGGTGELFF. The sequence in DNA is TGTGCCAGCAGTTACGGCCGGCGGGGTGGTACCGGGGAGCTGTTTTTT.